Below, 17 T cell receptor beta chains from the same sample are listed, as sequenced in a study of cytomegalovirus exposure and HLA in healthy donors. Use of 60 Vbeta and 13 Jbeta primers characterized the PCR. Assay: immunoSEQ multiplex PCR; the TCRdb copy retains only in-frame clones and omits some. There are 100,000 to 150,000 clones in the sample; around 73% occur only once, and 1.5% lies in the top ten. The sample comprised PBMCs. Source of these receptors: a female donor in good health and CMV-seronegative.

CDR3 coding DNA: TGTGCCAGCAGTTTGTTTCCCGAACAGGCCCCCTCCTTCTACAATGAGCAGTTCTTC. Translated: CASSLFPEQAPSFYNEQFF. The J gene is TRBJ2-1, the V gene TRBV27; D possibly corresponds to TRBD1 (5 bases). V was cut by 3 bases and J by 3 bases, with 24 bases left in between. In germline, CDR1 is MNHEY, CDR2 SMNVEV (reference sequence). This CDR3 has 19 amino acids.

The genes are TRBV28 and TRBJ1-4, with 8 bases lining up with TRBD1. Germline trimming cut 4 bases from V and 8 bases from J; bases unmatched to any gene: 6. Germline values: CDR1 MDHEN, CDR2 SYDVKM. The CDR3 is 14 residues long. The CDR3 protein is CASSSQGAGEKLFF. The CDR3, as DNA: TGTGCCAGCAGTTCCCAGGGGGCAGGGGAAAAACTGTTTTTT.

The chain is built from TRBV5-5 and TRBJ2-7; D is possibly TRBD1 (6 bases). CDR3 length: 14 amino acids. The V and J ends lost 0 bases and 7 bases respectively, with 14 bases between them. Germline lookup yields CDR1 SGHKS and CDR2 YYEKEE (reference sequence). The CDR3 bases are TGTGCCAGCAGCTTGGTCCAAGGGGGATGGGAGCAGTACTTC. It translates to CASSLVQGGWEQYF.

The chain combines TRBV2 with TRBJ2-7, with TRBD1 matching over 8 bases. This CDR3 has 14 amino acids. CDR1 is SNHLY, CDR2 FYNNEI, per germline. V lost 7 bases and J lost 3; bases outside the gene matches: 8. The CDR3 coding sequence is TGTGCCAGCAATCGACAGGGGTCCCACTACGAGCAGTACTTC. This encodes CASNRQGSHYEQYF.

This chain links TRBV9 with TRBJ2-3; 8 nucleotides match TRBD2. Germline CDR1 and CDR2: SGDLS and YYNGEE. The junction had 10 bases not matched to a gene; V was cut back by 2 bases and J by 5 bases. This CDR3 spans 16 amino acids. CDR3 in amino acids: CASSVLSGGSRDTQYF. The CDR3 nucleotides read TGTGCCAGCAGCGTTTTATCGGGGGGGAGTAGAGATACGCAGTATTTT.

The V gene is TRBV11-3, the J gene TRBJ2-5, with D possibly matching TRBD1 (6 bases). The CDR3 totals 13 residues. Per germline, CDR1 SGHNT and CDR2 YENEEA. Trimming pared 7 bases from V and 1 base from J, leaving 10 bases between. The CDR3 nucleotides are TGTGCCAGCAACGACAGGATCCAAGAGACCCAGTACTTC. Translated: CASNDRIQETQYF.

V is TRBV6-1 and J is TRBJ2-7; a weak D match, TRBD2 (5 bases). The V end was cut by 3 bases, the J end by 5 bases, with 17 bases between. From germline, CDR1 is MNHNS and CDR2 SASEGT. This CDR3 region has 15 residues. CDR3 in DNA: TGTGCCAGCAGTGATGTGGGAGAGATGTCTAACGAGCAGTACTTC. Encoded protein: CASSDVGEMSNEQYF.

The J gene is TRBJ2-5, the V gene TRBV28; 9 positions agree with TRBD2. Germline-derived CDR1 and CDR2 are MDHEN and SYDVKM. The length of the CDR3 is 19 residues. Trimming removed 2 bases from V and 5 bases from J; junction bases left unmatched: 18. CDR3 sequence reads: CASSLTSRTGTSKGETQYF. The CDR3 DNA is TGTGCCAGCAGTTTAACCTCCCGGACCGGGACTAGCAAGGGGGAGACCCAGTACTTC.

The V and J genes are TRBV28 and TRBJ1-1; tentatively, D is TRBD1 (5 bases). Germline lookup yields CDR1 MDHEN and CDR2 SYDVKM. This CDR3 spans 15 amino acids. V lost 7 bases to trimming and J lost 2 bases, with 17 bases between them. The DNA for the CDR3 is TGTGCCAGCAACCCTCGCAGGGCAAATAACACTGAAGCTTTCTTT. Protein product: CASNPRRANNTEAFF.

The J gene is TRBJ1-3, the V gene TRBV7-9; 7 nucleotides align to TRBD1. The J segment lost 4 bases and the V segment lost 4 bases, leaving 7 bases of the junction unmatched. This CDR3 has 15 residues. Germline loops: CDR1 SEHNR, CDR2 FQNEAQ (reference sequence). CDR3 nucleotide sequence: TGTGCCAGCAGCTACTCGACAGGGTTAGGAAACACCATATATTTT. Translated: CASSYSTGLGNTIYF.

This chain uses TRBV7-8 with TRBJ2-7, with 7 bases fitting TRBD2. V lost 1 base and J lost 3; bases outside the gene matches: 6. The CDR3 length is 15 residues. Germline assignment: CDR1 SGHVS and CDR2 FQNEAQ. The CDR3 sequence: CASSLERGEGYEQYF. DNA of the CDR3: TGTGCCAGCAGCTTAGAGCGGGGCGAAGGCTACGAGCAGTACTTC.

This clone appeared many times. This sequence joins TRBV27 and TRBJ2-4, with 7 bases aligning to TRBD1. The CDR3 contains 13 residues. Germline CDR1 reads MNHEY; CDR2 reads SMNVEV (reference sequence). Trimming cost V 2 bases and J 7 bases; bases outside gene matches: 2. The CDR3 region has the DNA TGTGCCAGCAGTTTAGGGACAGATAACATTCAGTACTTC. Protein sequence: CASSLGTDNIQYF.

This clone appeared once. This chain joins TRBV15 and TRBJ2-1; D might be TRBD1 (6 bases). The CDR3 runs 14 residues. Germline assignment: CDR1 LNHNV and CDR2 YYDKDF (reference sequence). Trimming pared 3 bases from V and 5 bases from J, leaving 11 bases between. This CDR3 reads CATSSWGPHNEQFF. DNA of the CDR3: TGTGCCACCAGCAGCTGGGGGCCCCACAATGAGCAGTTCTTC.

This clone has a single count. At one end the junction does not follow the germline gene, possibly because of a read error. The CDR3 coding sequence is TGTGCCGGCAGTCCTGGGACAGCTAATAACTATGGCTACACCTTC. This codes for CAGSPGTANNYGYTF. The chain couples TRBV28 to TRBJ1-2, with 7 bases aligning to TRBD1. Germline CDR1 MDHEN, CDR2 SYDVKM. This CDR3 is built from 15 residues.

CDR3 amino acids: CASRVATNEKLFF. Here the CDR3 DNA reads TGCGCCAGCAGGGTAGCAACTAATGAAAAACTGTTTTTT. The chain uses TRBV5-1 and TRBJ1-4; D unclear. The V gene's germline CDR1 is SGHRS and CDR2 YFSETQ. The V end was cut by 5 bases, the J end by 0 bases, with 5 bases between. The CDR3 consists of 13 residues.

J is TRBJ1-5 and V is TRBV30; D is possibly TRBD1 (5 bases). V lost 2 bases and J 1 base, leaving 12 bases between the germline ends. CDR1 is GTSNPN, CDR2 SVGIG, per germline (reference sequence). The CDR3 has 15 residues. The CDR3 coding sequence is TGTGCCTGGAGTAGTGGGCAGGGAAGCAATCAGCCCCAGCATTTT. Amino acid sequence: CAWSSGQGSNQPQHF.

The J gene is TRBJ2-7, the V gene TRBV4-3, with TRBD2 identical over 7 bases. CDR1 is LGHNA, CDR2 YSLEER, per germline. The trim removed 1 base at V and 2 bases at J, leaving 11 bases unmatched. The CDR3 consists of 17 residues. DNA for the CDR3: TGCGCCAGCAGCCAAGCAGCCGGGAGGACTGGAACCTACGAGCAGTACTTC. This codes for CASSQAAGRTGTYEQYF.